Shown below are 21 T cell receptor beta chains from a single sample sequenced in a study of graft-versus-host responses after intestinal transplantation. Sequencing used immunoSEQ multiplex PCR; TCRdb keeps in-frame clones, though not all of them. Of 100,000 or so clones listed, roughly 90% were seen once; the top ten hold around 0.18%. These receptors lack a known antigen. The material was unstimulated CD4+ T cells sorted from spleen or lymph node cells, obtained before intestinal transplant. The receptors were gathered from a human donor who received an intestinal transplant.

A few counts support this clone. The chain has TRBV10-3 and TRBJ1-3, with 8 bases aligning to TRBD1. CDR1 and CDR2 from the germline V gene are ENHRY and SYGVKD. The ends lost 6 bases at V and 2 bases at J; junction bases unmatched: 0. The CDR3 consists of 13 residues. The CDR3 region is CAIRQGAGNTIYF. CDR3 bases: TGTGCCATCAGACAGGGGGCTGGAAACACCATATATTTT.

In the case of this clone: Compared with germline, one end of the junction differs, possibly owing to a read error. Other DNA sequences from this sample encode an identical CDR3 as well. CDR3: CASSLAGMNTEAFF. The CDR3 DNA reads TGCGCCAGCAGCTTGGCCGGGATGAACACTGAGGCTTTCTTT. The chain joins TRBV5-1 to TRBJ1-1; no definite D call. Germline loops: CDR1 SGHRS, CDR2 YFSETQ. The CDR3 contains 14 residues.

The chain joins TRBV5-1 to TRBJ2-4; 7 nucleotides agree with TRBD1. Per the germline V gene, CDR1 is SGHRS and CDR2 is YFSETQ. J lost 0 bases, V lost 0 bases, and 6 bases had no gene match. CDR3 size: 17 residues. The CDR3: CASSLDRGPIAKNIQYF. CDR3 DNA sequence: TGCGCCAGCAGCTTGGACAGGGGACCGATAGCCAAAAACATTCAGTACTTC.

This clone was counted only a few times. The chain recombines TRBV5-6 with TRBJ1-4, with D maybe TRBD1 (6 bases). This CDR3 has 14 residues. Looked up from germline, CDR1 is SGHDT and CDR2 is YYEEEE. V lost 3 bases, J lost 10 bases, and 16 bases lay in between. CDR3 sequence reads: CASSSMTGGGKLFF. CDR3 bases: TGTGCCAGCAGCTCGATGACAGGTGGGGGAAAACTGTTTTTT.

The chain employs TRBV7-8 and TRBJ2-7; weak D call: TRBD1 (6 bases). The CDR3 runs 13 residues. The V end was cut by 3 bases, the J end by 6 bases, with 12 bases between. Per the germline V gene, CDR1 is SGHVS and CDR2 is FQNEAQ. The CDR3 loop reads CASSFFRGGEQYF. In DNA, the CDR3 is TGTGCCAGCAGCTTTTTCAGGGGCGGCGAGCAGTACTTC.

This chain connects TRBV6-1 to TRBJ2-1; 10 nucleotides align to TRBD2. The CDR3 totals 15 residues. Germline CDR1 and CDR2: MNHNS and SASEGT. The V gene end was trimmed by 4 bases and the J gene end by 9 bases; junction bases not matched to a gene: 9. The CDR3 protein is CASSVSGRVEVEQFF. The CDR3 DNA follows: TGTGCCAGCAGTGTGAGCGGGAGGGTCGAGGTTGAGCAGTTCTTC.

The chain carries TRBV5-1 and TRBJ1-3; possibly TRBD1 for D (5 bases). Trimming took off 0 bases at V and 7 bases at J, with 8 bases between the two ends. CDR3 length: 13 amino acids. Per the germline V gene, CDR1 is SGHRS and CDR2 is YFSETQ. CDR3 protein: CASSLASGNTIYF. The CDR3, as DNA: TGCGCCAGCAGCTTGGCCTCAGGGAACACCATATATTTT.

The chain uses TRBV11-3 and TRBJ2-7; D is perhaps TRBD2 (7 bases). Germline V gene data show CDR1 as SGHNT and CDR2 as YENEEA. Trimming cost V 7 bases and J 6 bases, with 22 bases left between them. This CDR3 region has 15 residues. The CDR3 region has the DNA TGTGCCAGCACCCCCAGAGGGGGGGTTACATCCGAGCAGTACTTC. Amino acid sequence: CASTPRGGVTSEQYF.

The chain couples TRBV11-2 to TRBJ2-3; D gene ambiguous. The V gene lost 5 bases and the J gene lost 14 bases, with 17 bases spanning the gap. The CDR3 has 12 amino acids. Germline V lookup: CDR1 SGHAT, CDR2 FQNNGV. The DNA of the CDR3 is TGTGCCAGCAGCGCCGCTGCGAGTTCACGGTATTTT. Its protein is CASSAAASSRYF.

The V call is TRBV6-1, the J call TRBJ1-2; TRBD1 is a possible D gene (5 bases). Germline CDR1 reads MNHNS; CDR2 reads SASEGT. CDR3 size: 14 residues. Trimming took off 1 base at V and 2 bases at J, with 8 bases between the two ends. The CDR3 sequence is CASSEVRQNYGYTF. CDR3 DNA: TGTGCCAGCAGTGAAGTAAGACAGAACTATGGCTACACCTTC.

The rearrangement joins TRBV13 to TRBJ2-4; D remains ambiguous. CDR1 and CDR2 (germline): PRHDT, FYEKMQ (reference sequence). This CDR3 spans 16 amino acids. Deletions cut 1 base from V and 5 bases from J, with 15 bases between. The CDR3 sequence: CASSLVGFDTENIQYF. CDR3 coding DNA: TGTGCCAGCAGCTTAGTGGGCTTCGACACCGAAAACATTCAGTACTTC.

The V gene is TRBV25-1, the J gene TRBJ2-1; D is unresolved. With 0 bases removed from V and 0 bases from J, the gap between germline ends came to 6 bases. Germline V gene sequence: CDR1 MGHDK, CDR2 SYGVNS. The CDR3 spans 15 residues. The chain's CDR3 is CASSEYPSSYNEQFF. CDR3 DNA: TGTGCCAGCAGTGAATATCCGAGCTCCTACAATGAGCAGTTCTTC.

The rearrangement joins TRBV7-9 to TRBJ1-2, with a possible D match to TRBD1 (5 bases). CDR1 is SEHNR and CDR2 is FQNEAQ in the germline V gene (reference sequence). V lost 1 base and J lost 0, with 12 bases in between. The CDR3 is 16 amino acids. The CDR3 is CASSLDGRGANYGYTF. CDR3 sequence (DNA): TGTGCCAGCAGCTTAGATGGGAGGGGTGCTAACTATGGCTACACCTTC.

The chain uses TRBV28 and TRBJ1-5; 8 bases line up with TRBD1. This CDR3 comprises 14 residues. Germline V lookup: CDR1 MDHEN, CDR2 SYDVKM. After removal of 10 bases from V and 4 bases from J, the junction contained 9 bases not matched to a gene. The CDR3 bases are TGTGCCACCTACGGACAGGGAGGGAATCAGCCCCAGCATTTT. Translation gives CATYGQGGNQPQHF.

The chain joins TRBV27 to TRBJ1-5; weak D call: TRBD1 (5 bases). V dropped 0 bases and J dropped 10 bases, with 16 bases sitting between them. The CDR3 extends over 15 amino acids. CDR1 and CDR2 (germline): MNHEY, SMNVEV (reference sequence). The CDR3: CASSLSWGAPPPQHF. CDR3 bases: TGTGCCAGCAGTTTATCGTGGGGCGCACCCCCACCCCAGCATTTT.

This clone was seen only a few times. The gene calls are TRBV6-5 and TRBJ2-7, with a tentative D call TRBD1 (6 bases). Germline V lookup: CDR1 MNHEY, CDR2 SVGAGI. V lost 7 bases to trimming and J lost 1 base, with 14 bases between them. The CDR3 is 14 amino acids. CDR3 protein: CASKTTGRSYEQYF. CDR3 sequence (DNA): TGTGCCAGCAAAACGACAGGCAGGTCCTACGAGCAGTACTTC.

Points on this clone: The identical CDR3 is also encoded by other nucleotide sequences in the sample. The chain recombines TRBV6-5 with TRBJ2-5; D might be TRBD1 (7 bases). Trimming took off 6 bases at V and 13 bases at J, with 18 bases between the two ends. The germline V gene has CDR1 MNHEY and CDR2 SVGAGI. The CDR3 spans 12 residues. The CDR3, as DNA: TGTGCCAGCAGCGACAGGGAGCTCGGGAGGTACTTC. Protein: CASSDRELGRYF.

V gene TRBV15 combines with J gene TRBJ1-2; D gene unclear. The germline CDR1 and CDR2 sequences are LNHNV and YYDKDF (reference sequence). The V end lost 5 bases, the J end lost 4 bases, and 11 bases lay between the germline ends. This CDR3 has 13 amino acids. CDR3 amino acids: CATSYSLGYGYTF. The CDR3 bases are TGTGCCACCAGCTACAGTCTGGGCTATGGCTACACCTTC.

The CDR3 loop reads CASSSRDRAEAFF. DNA for the CDR3: TGTGCCAGCAGCTCCCGTGACAGGGCTGAAGCTTTCTTT. The chain links TRBV12-1 to TRBJ1-1; the table names TRBD1, a call not compared with the DNA. TRBV12-1 is noted as a pseudogene. The CDR3 is 13 amino acids.

This chain joins TRBV6-1 and TRBJ1-1; TRBD1 agrees at 8 bases. The ends lost 3 bases at V and 3 bases at J; junction bases unmatched: 0. CDR3 length equals 13 residues. Germline CDR1 and CDR2: MNHNS and SASEGT. CDR3 sequence reads: CASSEDRDTEAFF. The CDR3 DNA follows: TGTGCCAGCAGTGAGGACAGGGACACTGAAGCTTTCTTT.

This rearrangement joins TRBV25-1 to TRBJ1-5, with 7 bases matching TRBD1. The CDR3 covers 17 residues. J lost 1 base, V lost 2 bases, and 8 bases had no gene match. Germline V gives CDR1 MGHDK, CDR2 SYGVNS. CDR3 sequence reads: CASSENTGQVSNQPQHF. In nucleotides, the CDR3 is TGTGCCAGCAGTGAAAATACTGGACAGGTCAGCAATCAGCCCCAGCATTTT. The variable domain in full, with the rest retrieved from reference TRBV25-1 and TRBJ1-5, is EADIYQTPRYLVIGTGKKITLECSQTMGHDKMYWYQQDPGMELHLIHYSYGVNSTEKGDLSSESTVSRIRTEHFPLTLESARPSHTSQYLCASSENTGQVSNQPQHFGDGTRLSIL.